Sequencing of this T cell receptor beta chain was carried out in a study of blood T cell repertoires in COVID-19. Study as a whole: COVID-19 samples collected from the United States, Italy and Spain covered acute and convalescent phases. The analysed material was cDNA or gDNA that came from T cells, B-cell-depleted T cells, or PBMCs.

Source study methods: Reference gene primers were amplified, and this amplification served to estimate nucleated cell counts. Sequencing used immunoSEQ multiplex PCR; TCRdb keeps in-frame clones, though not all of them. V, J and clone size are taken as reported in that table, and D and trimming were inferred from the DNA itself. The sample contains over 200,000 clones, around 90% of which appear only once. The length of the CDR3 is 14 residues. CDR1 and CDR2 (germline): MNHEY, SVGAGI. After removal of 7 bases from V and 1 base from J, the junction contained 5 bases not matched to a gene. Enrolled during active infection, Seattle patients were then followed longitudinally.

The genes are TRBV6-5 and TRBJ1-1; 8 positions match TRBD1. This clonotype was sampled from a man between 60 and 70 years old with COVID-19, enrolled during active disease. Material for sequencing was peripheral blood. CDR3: CASTLGTGNTEAFF. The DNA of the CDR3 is TGTGCCAGCACTTTGGGGACAGGGAACACTGAAGCTTTCTTT.